These T cell receptor beta chains were read from a single sample in a study of response to subunit inactivated influenza vaccine. Via MiXCR, TCRdb re-called the RT-PCR reads, giving one row per CDR3 protein. The data hold over 650,000 distinct CDR3 sequences, with approximately 17% observed a single time. Here the sequenced sample was PBMCs from blood, taken around 5 days after vaccination. These receptors were obtained from a man aged 50-59 years who received an inactivated influenza vaccine. Both conserved end residues are part of each CDR3. The D gene is left open where the match is weak. Where a row states a size, it is once, few, many or the class of an expanded clone; other rows omit it.

v_call	d_call	j_call	clone_size	cdr3_aa	cdr3_nt
TRBV7-2	TRBD2	TRBJ2-3	.	CASSSPGTSQIDAQYF	TGTGCCAGCAGCTCACCCGGGACTAGCCAAATTGACGCGCAGTATTTT
TRBV29-1	.	TRBJ1-4	.	CSVGEALNEKLFF	TGCAGCGTTGGGGAGGCTCTGAATGAAAAACTGTTTTTT
TRBV5-1	TRBD2	TRBJ2-5	.	CASSYGDYSGRGQLKTQYF	TGCGCCAGCAGCTATGGGGACTACAGCGGGAGAGGGCAGTTAAAGACCCAGTACTTC
TRBV12-3/TRBV12-4	.	TRBJ2-1	.	CASLKPAASSYNEQFF	TGTGCCAGCCTTAAACCGGCTGCGAGCTCCTACAATGAGCAGTTCTTC
TRBV6-5	.	TRBJ1-2	.	CASSYDVGFGYTF	TGTGCCAGCAGTTACGACGTTGGGTTCGGCTACACCTTC
TRBV20-1	.	TRBJ2-2	few	CSVRPLFGQNTGELFF	TGCAGTGTCAGGCCCTTGTTCGGACAGAACACCGGGGAGCTGTTTTTT
TRBV2	.	TRBJ2-2	.	CASTAPENTGELFF	TGTGCCAGCACCGCCCCGGAGAACACCGGGGAGCTGTTTTTT
TRBV6-5	.	TRBJ2-5	.	CASSYEATPGIETQYF	TGTGCCAGCAGTTACGAGGCAACGCCCGGCATTGAGACCCAGTACTTC
TRBV27	.	TRBJ2-7	few	CASSSRGSFGDEQYF	TGTGCCAGCAGTTCACGAGGGAGTTTCGGCGACGAGCAGTACTTC
TRBV6-5	TRBD2	TRBJ2-7	.	CASSYSGTSVTYEQYF	TGTGCCAGCAGTTACTCGGGGACTAGCGTCACCTACGAGCAGTACTTC
TRBV20-1	.	TRBJ2-1	many	CSASGLFYNEQFF	TGCAGTGCTAGCGGTCTTTTCTACAATGAGCAGTTCTTC
TRBV5-1	.	TRBJ2-1	many	CASSPYGSSSYNEQFF	TGCGCCAGCAGCCCCTACGGGTCAAGCTCCTACAATGAGCAGTTCTTC
TRBV20-1	TRBD2	TRBJ2-7	.	CSARSPGGLAGLTYEQYF	TGCAGTGCTAGATCCCCCGGGGGACTAGCGGGACTTACCTACGAGCAGTACTTC
TRBV5-6	.	TRBJ2-3	few	CASSLIGQRTDTQYF	TGTGCCAGCAGCTTAATCGGACAACGCACAGATACGCAGTATTTT
TRBV20-1	.	TRBJ2-3	many	CSARRSTDTQYF	TGCAGTGCTCGACGTTCCACAGATACGCAGTATTTT
TRBV5-1	.	TRBJ2-7	few	CASSLATQGFYEQYF	TGCGCCAGCAGCTTGGCAACACAGGGTTTCTACGAGCAGTACTTC
TRBV29-1	.	TRBJ2-3	.	CSVDLGAGTDTQYF	TGCAGCGTTGATCTGGGGGCCGGCACAGATACGCAGTATTTT
TRBV11-2	TRBD2	TRBJ2-1	.	CASSPGTSGQNEQFF	TGTGCCAGCAGTCCTGGGACTAGCGGACAAAATGAGCAGTTCTTC
TRBV20-1	.	TRBJ2-7	.	CSARGAGAYEQYF	TGCAGTGCTAGGGGCGCCGGTGCCTACGAGCAGTACTTC
TRBV5-6	.	TRBJ2-2	.	CASSTDLTGELFF	TGTGCCAGCAGCACCGACCTTACCGGGGAGCTGTTTTTT
TRBV20-1	TRBD2	TRBJ2-7	.	CSARDGGEEQYF	TGCAGTGCTAGGGACGGGGGGGAGGAGCAGTACTTC
TRBV9	TRBD2	TRBJ2-1	few	CASSVGMPSGGSEQFF	TGTGCCAGCAGCGTAGGTATGCCTAGCGGGGGGAGTGAGCAGTTCTTC
TRBV12-3/TRBV12-4	.	TRBJ1-2	.	CASSFNRASYGYTF	TGTGCCAGCAGTTTTAACAGGGCGAGCTATGGCTACACCTTC
TRBV12-3/TRBV12-4	.	TRBJ1-2	few	CASRAGTGRSTF	TGTGCCAGCAGAGCGGGGACGGGGCGCTCCACCTTC
TRBV10-3	TRBD2	TRBJ2-1	.	CAISEPRLAGGFNEQFF	TGTGCCATCAGTGAGCCAAGACTAGCGGGAGGGTTCAATGAGCAGTTCTTC
TRBV10-3	TRBD2	TRBJ2-3	.	CAISDIAGGITDTQYF	TGTGCCATCAGTGACATAGCGGGGGGGATCACAGATACGCAGTATTTT
TRBV7-9	TRBD2	TRBJ2-3	once	CASSLGLAEFTDTQYF	TGTGCCAGCAGCCTAGGACTAGCGGAATTCACAGATACGCAGTATTTT
TRBV4-1	.	TRBJ2-1	few	CASSQDSGASYNEQFF	TGCGCCAGCAGCCAAGACTCGGGGGCCTCCTACAATGAGCAGTTCTTC
TRBV10-3	.	TRBJ1-6	many	CAISDRDANSPLHF	TGTGCCATCAGTGACAGGGATGCTAATTCACCCCTCCACTTT
TRBV20-1	TRBD2	TRBJ2-7	few	CSGRGLASGNYEQYF	TGCAGTGGACGAGGGTTAGCTAGCGGAAATTACGAGCAGTACTTC
TRBV3-1	.	TRBJ1-4	few	CASSQRQSEKLFF	TGTGCCAGCAGCCAAAGACAGAGTGAAAAACTGTTTTTT
TRBV6-5	.	TRBJ1-2	.	CASSYSEGTIRYGYTF	TGTGCCAGCAGTTACTCTGAGGGGACAATCCGCTATGGCTACACCTTC
TRBV10-1	TRBD1	TRBJ2-2	few	CASSEQGLGTGELFF	TGCGCCAGCAGCGAACAGGGGCTCGGCACCGGGGAGCTGTTTTTT
TRBV6-1	TRBD2	TRBJ2-7	.	CASSRLAGGPGEQYF	TGTGCCAGCAGTAGACTAGCGGGAGGGCCGGGGGAGCAGTACTTC
TRBV5-1	TRBD2	TRBJ2-5	.	CASSLNLAGETQYF	TGCGCCAGCAGCTTGAATCTAGCGGGAGAGACCCAGTACTTC
TRBV20-1	TRBD1	TRBJ2-7	few	CSARETGGRYEQYF	TGCAGTGCTAGAGAGACAGGGGGCCGTTACGAGCAGTACTTC
TRBV7-3	TRBD1	TRBJ1-6	.	CASSSSRTGDSPLHF	TGTGCCAGCAGCTCCAGCCGGACAGGGGATTCACCCCTCCACTTT
TRBV5-5	TRBD1	TRBJ2-5	few	CASSPRGQGGETQYF	TGTGCCAGCAGCCCCCGGGGACAGGGAGGAGAGACCCAGTACTTC
TRBV7-2	.	TRBJ2-7	many	CASSYYGGTVTYEQYF	TGTGCCAGCAGCTATTATGGGGGGACAGTGACCTACGAGCAGTACTTC
TRBV6-1	.	TRBJ1-1	.	CASSKGGTIGTEAFF	TGTGCCAGCAGTAAGGGTGGGACTATCGGCACTGAAGCTTTCTTT
TRBV20-1	.	TRBJ1-5	.	CSASLTVHSNQPQHF	TGCAGTGCTAGTTTAACAGTCCATAGCAATCAGCCCCAGCATTTT
TRBV28	.	TRBJ2-5	.	CASSTSAGQGFGETQYF	TGTGCCAGCAGCACCTCGGCGGGACAAGGGTTTGGAGAGACCCAGTACTTC
TRBV18	.	TRBJ2-7	few	CASSPPGRHYEQYF	TGTGCCAGCTCACCACCGGGAAGGCACTACGAGCAGTACTTC
TRBV10-2	.	TRBJ1-6	few	CASSDGQTYNSPLHF	TGCGCCAGCAGTGATGGTCAAACCTATAATTCACCCCTCCACTTT
TRBV9	TRBD2	TRBJ2-1	few	CASSRGQRDYNEQFF	TGTGCCAGCAGCCGGGGCCAGCGGGACTACAATGAGCAGTTCTTC
TRBV6-5	.	TRBJ1-2	.	CASSYSSGPRGYTF	TGTGCCAGCAGTTACTCGTCGGGTCCTAGGGGCTACACCTTC
TRBV6-2/TRBV6-3	.	TRBJ2-2	few	CASSLRPPRGELFF	TGTGCCAGCAGCCTCAGACCCCCCCGGGGGGAGCTGTTTTTT
TRBV28	.	TRBJ2-1	few	CASSSPSVGTDYNEQFF	TGTGCCAGCAGCTCACCCTCCGTTGGGACCGACTACAATGAGCAGTTCTTC
TRBV28	TRBD1	TRBJ2-7	.	CASSPRGDRGLLSPYEQYF	TGTGCCAGCAGTCCGCGGGGGGACAGGGGGCTTCTTTCCCCCTACGAGCAGTACTTC
TRBV20-1	TRBD1	TRBJ1-2	.	CSVADRGFYGYTF	TGCAGTGTAGCGGACAGGGGATTCTATGGCTACACCTTC
TRBV29-1	.	TRBJ2-1	few	CSVVGARSGNEQFF	TGCAGCGTTGTGGGAGCGCGTAGTGGCAATGAGCAGTTCTTC
TRBV20-1	TRBD2	TRBJ2-3	.	CSASRLAGDLRGSSTDTQYF	TGCAGTGCTAGTAGGCTAGCGGGAGACCTACGGGGATCTAGCACAGATACGCAGTATTTT
TRBV6-2/TRBV6-3	.	TRBJ2-5	few	CASSYREGTQYF	TGTGCCAGCAGTTACAGAGAAGGGACCCAGTACTTC
TRBV20-1	.	TRBJ2-5	.	CSASRDTQETQYF	TGCAGTGCTAGCCGGGACACACAAGAGACCCAGTACTTC
TRBV28	TRBD2	TRBJ2-7	.	CASSPAGTSGSYEQYF	TGTGCCAGCAGCCCCGCCGGGACTAGCGGCTCCTACGAGCAGTACTTC